These 32 T cell receptor beta chains originate from one sample sequenced in a study of T cell repertoires in cytomegalovirus infection. TCRdb analysed the reads with MiXCR anew, one entry per CDR3 protein. The sample consists of 200,000 to 300,000 distinct CDR3 sequences, over 9% of them appearing once. Sequencing was done on a sample of PBMCs. These receptors came from a human donor in good health (CMV status not recorded). Some clones in this sample may be carry-over from other donors' samples.

This clonotype has at least ten counts. The gene calls are TRBV5-1 and TRBJ2-7; 8 positions match TRBD2. Trimming cost V 4 bases and J 4 bases; bases outside gene matches: 7. Germline-derived CDR1 and CDR2 are SGHRS and YFSETQ. CDR3 length: 14 residues. CDR3 region: CASSLERGTYEQYF. CDR3 coding DNA: TGCGCCAGCAGCCTCGAGCGGGGGACGTACGAGCAGTACTTC.

The rearrangement uses TRBV4-3 and TRBJ2-3; 8 bases match TRBD2. The V gene's germline CDR1 is LGHNA and CDR2 YSLEER. Trimming took 4 bases from V and 3 from J; bases not matched to a gene: 6. The CDR3 is made up of 15 amino acids. CDR3 bases: TGCGCCAGCAGCCCCCGGGGACTAGAAACAGATACGCAGTATTTT. Protein product: CASSPRGLETDTQYF.

This clonotype appeared many times. The chain couples TRBV7-9 to TRBJ1-2, with TRBD1 matching 8 bases. Germline V lookup: CDR1 SEHNR, CDR2 FQNEAQ (reference sequence). The CDR3 is made up of 12 amino acids. The V and J ends lost 3 bases and 10 bases, in that order; junction bases with no gene match: 4. This CDR3 is CASSLDRAYYTF. CDR3 nucleotide sequence: TGTGCCAGCAGCTTGGACAGGGCCTACTACACCTTC. The full variable domain, with the rest looked up from reference TRBV7-9 and TRBJ1-2, is DTGVSQNPRHKITKRGQNVTFRCDPISEHNRLYWYRQTLGQGPEFLTYFQNEAQLEKSRLLSDRFSAERPKGSFSTLEIQRTEQGDSAMYLCASSLDRAYYTFGSGTRLTVV.

This clonotype was detected only a few times. The chain links TRBV19 to TRBJ1-1, with D unclear. This CDR3 has 17 residues. CDR1 is LNHDA and CDR2 is SQIVND in the germline V gene (reference sequence). The V and J ends lost 3 bases and 0 bases respectively, with 17 bases between them. The DNA of the CDR3 is TGTGCCAGTAGTATCAGGCCCCGGAAGACGGTGAACACTGAAGCTTTCTTT. Amino acids: CASSIRPRKTVNTEAFF.

This clonotype was counted ten times or more. The V call is TRBV6-5, the J call TRBJ1-1, with D maybe TRBD1 (5 bases). The germline gives CDR1 MNHEY, CDR2 SVGAGI. V gave up 7 bases and J gave up 7 bases, with 19 bases separating them. The CDR3 sequence is 14 residues long. CDR3 bases: TGTGCCAGCACCGTTAGCTTGGGGGGAGGTGAAGCTTTCTTT. Encoded protein: CASTVSLGGGEAFF.

In this sample, this clonotype turned up a few times. This sequence joins TRBV20-1 and TRBJ2-1; 8 bases map to TRBD1. The CDR3 covers 14 residues. The germline V gene encodes CDR1 DFQATT and CDR2 SNEGSKA (reference sequence). The J segment lost 12 bases and the V segment lost 3 bases, leaving 13 bases of the junction unmatched. The CDR3 loop is CSASSGQGKIGQFF. CDR3 DNA: TGCAGTGCTAGCTCCGGACAGGGAAAAATAGGGCAGTTCTTC.

This clonotype has just a few counts. The J gene is TRBJ1-3, the V gene TRBV25-1; no definite D call. The CDR3 covers 13 residues. V shed 4 bases and J shed 8 bases, with 12 bases lying between them. CDR1 and CDR2 from the germline V gene are MGHDK and SYGVNS. The CDR3 spells CASSGVVGYTIYF. As DNA, the CDR3 is TGTGCCAGCAGTGGCGTTGTGGGTTACACCATATATTTT.

This clonotype was counted between two and nine times. The chain couples TRBV7-9 to TRBJ2-1; TRBD2 agrees at 7 bases. CDR3 length equals 17 residues. Unmatched junction bases numbered 7, after V lost 2 bases and J lost 0 bases. Germline V CDR1 and CDR2: SEHNR, FQNEAQ (reference sequence). The CDR3 spells CASSLPQGGGSYNEQFF. The CDR3 DNA reads as TGTGCCAGCAGCTTACCCCAGGGCGGGGGCTCCTACAATGAGCAGTTCTTC.

This clonotype was seen many times. The rearrangement uses TRBV7-3 and TRBJ2-6; D is unresolved. The CDR3 loop spans 13 amino acids. V lost 5 bases, J lost 5 bases, and 7 bases lay in between. Germline lookup yields CDR1 SGHTA and CDR2 FQGTGA. CDR3 DNA: TGTGCCAGCAGCCCCTCCAGGGCCAACGTCCTGACTTTC. Its protein product is CASSPSRANVLTF.

This clonotype has just a few counts. The gene calls are TRBV2 and TRBJ2-1; 7 nucleotides line up with TRBD2. Germline CDR1 and CDR2: SNHLY and FYNNEI. This CDR3 is built from 18 residues. V dropped 7 bases and J dropped 5; count of bases not matched to a gene: 20. CDR3 protein: CASIRDPLKGRADNEQFF. CDR3 nucleotides: TGTGCCAGCATAAGGGATCCTTTAAAGGGGAGGGCCGACAATGAGCAGTTCTTC.

The V gene is TRBV3-1, the J gene TRBJ2-7; possibly TRBD2 for D (5 bases). Germline V gene data show CDR1 as LGHDT and CDR2 as YNNKEL (reference sequence). Trimming removed 0 bases at V and 2 bases at J, with 14 bases between. This CDR3 contains 16 residues. In nucleotides, the CDR3 is TGTGCCAGCAGCCAAGATCGTGACTACAGCACCTACGAGCAGTACTTC. The encoded protein is CASSQDRDYSTYEQYF.

This chain uses TRBV7-9 with TRBJ2-3; TRBD2 matches 9 bases. V lost 0 bases to trimming and J lost 4 bases; unmatched junction nucleotides: 2. CDR3 length equals 15 residues. Looked up from germline, CDR1 is SEHNR and CDR2 is FQNEAQ (reference sequence). CDR3 DNA sequence: TGTGCCAGCAGCTTAGCCCTAGCGGGACCAGATACGCAGTATTTT. It specifies CASSLALAGPDTQYF. The full variable domain, rest sourced from reference TRBV7-9 and TRBJ2-3, is DTGVSQNPRHKITKRGQNVTFRCDPISEHNRLYWYRQTLGQGPEFLTYFQNEAQLEKSRLLSDRFSAERPKGSFSTLEIQRTEQGDSAMYLCASSLALAGPDTQYFGPGTRLTVL.

The sample holds many counts of this clonotype. The chain uses TRBV7-2 and TRBJ2-5; TRBD2 agrees at 11 bases. The J segment lost 5 bases and the V segment lost 5 bases, leaving 4 bases of the junction unmatched. Germline V gene lookup returns CDR1 SGHTA and CDR2 FQGNSA. The CDR3 runs 14 residues. The DNA of the CDR3 is TGTGCCAGCAGCGTGGGACTAGCGGAGGAGACCCAGTACTTC. Protein: CASSVGLAEETQYF.

This clonotype was recorded at least ten times. The CDR3 sequence: CASSTPGALWGYTF. CDR3 DNA sequence: TGTGCCAGCAGCACACCGGGGGCCCTTTGGGGCTACACCTTC. J is TRBJ1-2 and V is TRBV7-2, with D perhaps TRBD1 (6 bases). Germline values: CDR1 SGHTA, CDR2 FQGNSA. Between the trimmed V and J ends, which lost 5 bases and 8 bases, there was a span of 18 bases. There are 14 residues in the CDR3.

This clonotype was counted at least ten times. The chain couples TRBV7-9 to TRBJ1-4; TRBD1 matches 7 bases. This CDR3 region has 15 residues. Germline V gene lookup returns CDR1 SEHNR and CDR2 FQNEAQ (reference sequence). V shed 5 bases and J 5 bases; nucleotides not matched to a gene: 8. CDR3 loop: CASSATGTENEKLFF. In DNA, the CDR3 is TGTGCCAGCAGCGCTACCGGGACAGAGAATGAAAAACTGTTTTTT.

The sample holds many counts of this clonotype. The chain recombines TRBV19 with TRBJ2-7; tentative D call: TRBD1 (5 bases). V gave up 1 base and J gave up 3 bases, with 10 bases separating them. In germline, CDR1 is LNHDA, CDR2 SQIVND (reference sequence). This CDR3 is 14 amino acids long. Here the CDR3 DNA reads TGTGCCAGTAGTATAGGGGGCTCAGACTACGAGCAGTACTTC. This encodes CASSIGGSDYEQYF.

J is TRBJ2-1 and V is TRBV19; unclear D gene. V lost 2 bases, J lost 2 bases, and 7 bases lay in between. This CDR3 contains 14 residues. CDR1 and CDR2 from the germline V gene are LNHDA and SQIVND (reference sequence). The CDR3 loop reads CASSISEPYNEQFF. The CDR3 DNA follows: TGTGCCAGTAGTATAAGCGAGCCCTACAATGAGCAGTTCTTC.

CDR3: CSVPPGISGRGGQETQYF. The CDR3 nucleotides are TGCAGCGTCCCCCCAGGGATTAGCGGGAGAGGGGGCCAAGAGACCCAGTACTTC. This chain links TRBV29-1 with TRBJ2-5; 9 bases match TRBD2. With 6 bases clipped from V and 1 base from J, the junction kept 18 bases outside the gene matches. The germline CDR1 and CDR2 sequences are SQVTM and ANQGSEA. The CDR3 runs to 18 residues.

This clonotype was observed at least ten times. The chain joins TRBV7-2 to TRBJ2-4; 7 positions match TRBD2. Germline CDR1 and CDR2: SGHTA and FQGNSA. CDR3 size: 15 residues. The trim removed 1 base at V and 9 bases at J, leaving 9 bases unmatched. CDR3 bases: TGTGCCAGCAGCTTAGAGGGAGGGCGACAAAGCATTCAGTACTTC. Translation gives CASSLEGGRQSIQYF.

About this clonotype: A clone one base away is much larger, so this may be a read error. The chain has TRBV28 and TRBJ1-2; D possibly corresponds to TRBD1 (6 bases). Germline V lookup: CDR1 MDHEN, CDR2 SYDVKM. This CDR3 contains 14 residues. V was pared by 4 bases and J by 4 bases, with 13 bases between. This chain's CDR3 is CASSSIDRSYGYTF. DNA of the CDR3: TGTGCCAGCAGTTCCATCGACAGGAGCTATGGCTACACCTTC.

In this sample, this clonotype turned up many times. J is TRBJ2-1 and V is TRBV19, with unresolved D. Germline CDR1 and CDR2: LNHDA and SQIVND (reference sequence). CDR3 length: 13 residues. Trimming removed 5 bases at V and 5 bases at J, with 10 bases between. CDR3 nucleotide sequence: TGTGCCAGTAGTGGTGGGCGCCACAATGAGCAGTTCTTC. Protein product: CASSGGRHNEQFF.

This clonotype was seen at least ten times. V and J are TRBV7-2 and TRBJ2-4; 8 bases are shared with TRBD1. The CDR3 runs to 14 residues. V shed 5 bases, J shed 7 bases, and the junction held 7 bases outside the gene matches. The germline V gene encodes CDR1 SGHTA and CDR2 FQGNSA. CDR3 nucleotides: TGTGCCAGCAGCGGGCAGACAGGGGAGAACATTCAGTACTTC. This translates into CASSGQTGENIQYF. Full variable domain (remainder filled in from reference TRBV7-2 and TRBJ2-4): GAGVSQSPSNKVTEKGKDVELRCDPISGHTALYWYRQSLGQGLEFLIYFQGNSAPDKSGLPSDRFSAERTGGSVSTLTIQRTQQEDSAVYLCASSGQTGENIQYFGAGTRLSVL.

The table lists this clonotype with many counts. The rearrangement uses TRBV10-3 and TRBJ2-3; TRBD2 aligns across 7 bases. In germline, CDR1 is ENHRY, CDR2 SYGVKD. The CDR3 length is 15 residues. The V segment lost 3 bases and the J segment 3 bases; nucleotides outside the gene matches: 6. CDR3 amino acids: CAISDAGVATDTQYF. The CDR3 nucleotides read TGTGCCATCAGTGATGCGGGAGTGGCGACAGATACGCAGTATTTT.

There are many counts of this clonotype. DNA of the CDR3: TGCGCCAGCAGCCAAGTGGACCTGGACGGAGAGGGCGAGCAGTACTTC. This sequence encodes CASSQVDLDGEGEQYF. The V gene is TRBV4-1, the J gene TRBJ2-7; a possible D gene is TRBD2 (5 bases). The V gene's germline CDR1 is MGHRA and CDR2 YSYEKL. This CDR3 comprises 16 residues. V lost 1 base and J 6 bases, leaving 19 bases between the germline ends.

V usage is TRBV27 and J usage is TRBJ1-3; D might be TRBD1 (6 bases). Looked up from germline, CDR1 is MNHEY and CDR2 is SMNVEV (reference sequence). The CDR3 contains 15 residues. Trimming stripped 5 bases from V and 5 bases from J, with 16 bases between. In DNA, the CDR3 is TGTGCCAGCAGTGAGAGACAGGATACCCGAAACACCATATATTTT. Its translation is CASSERQDTRNTIYF.

In its sample, this clonotype was seen many times. The chain combines TRBV6-6 with TRBJ2-7; D gene unclear. This CDR3 has 15 amino acids. V shed 2 bases and J shed 2 bases, with 13 bases lying between them. Germline values: CDR1 MNHNY, CDR2 SVGAGI (reference sequence). The CDR3 is CASSYSKDRPYEQYF. CDR3 nucleotides: TGTGCCAGCAGTTACAGCAAGGACCGCCCCTACGAGCAGTACTTC.

The table lists this clonotype with many counts. V gene TRBV5-4 combines with J gene TRBJ2-1, with TRBD2 as a possible D gene (6 bases). This CDR3 is 16 amino acids long. Trimming shortened V by 0 bases and J by 2 bases, and 12 bases separated the two germline ends. CDR1 is SGHNT and CDR2 is YYREEE in the germline V gene (reference sequence). This CDR3 is CASSLAPGLAYNEQFF. CDR3 coding DNA: TGTGCCAGCAGCTTGGCTCCGGGACTTGCCTACAATGAGCAGTTCTTC.

A few counts support this clonotype. V usage is TRBV5-6 and J usage is TRBJ2-7; D remains unclear. Germline V CDR1 and CDR2: SGHDT, YYEEEE. CDR3 size: 13 residues. Trimming pared 0 bases from V and 3 bases from J, leaving 7 bases between. The CDR3 loop reads CASSLVGRYEQYF. As DNA, the CDR3 is TGTGCCAGCAGCTTGGTGGGTCGCTACGAGCAGTACTTC.

This clonotype occurred a few times. V is TRBV19 and J is TRBJ2-7; D call uncertain. The CDR3 spans 13 residues. Germline CDR1 reads LNHDA; CDR2 reads SQIVND (reference sequence). Trimming pared 3 bases from V and 7 bases from J, leaving 13 bases between. This CDR3 reads CASSIDTLGEQYF. DNA of the CDR3: TGTGCCAGTAGTATCGACACCCTTGGGGAGCAGTACTTC.

The chain uses TRBV5-1 and TRBJ1-4; maybe TRBD1 (5 bases). CDR1 is SGHRS and CDR2 is YFSETQ in the germline V gene. The ends were cut back, 3 bases at V and 8 bases at J, with 14 bases in the middle. The CDR3 covers 14 residues. The CDR3 nucleotides read TGCGCCAGCAGCTCCCAAGGGGTGGGGGAAAAACTGTTTTTT. It yields the protein CASSSQGVGEKLFF.

This clonotype was detected only a few times. The rearrangement joins TRBV6-2 or TRBV6-3 to TRBJ2-6; TRBD1 matches 7 bases. Germline V gene lookup returns CDR1 MNHEY and CDR2 SVGEGT. The CDR3 consists of 17 residues. Losses at the gene ends were 6 bases for V and 4 bases for J; bases not matched to a gene: 12. The CDR3 bases are TGTGCCAGCAGGAGACAGGGTTGGGTTCAAGGGGCCAACGTCCTGACTTTC. Its translation is CASRRQGWVQGANVLTF.

The chain links TRBV30 to TRBJ1-1, with 12 bases fitting TRBD1. The CDR3 spans 17 residues. V gave up 3 bases and J gave up 5 bases; unmatched junction bases: 13. Germline CDR1 reads GTSNPN; CDR2 reads SVGIG (reference sequence). The CDR3 loop reads CAWRGTGGAYAGTEAFF. DNA of the CDR3: TGTGCCTGGAGGGGGACAGGGGGCGCATACGCGGGGACTGAAGCTTTCTTT.